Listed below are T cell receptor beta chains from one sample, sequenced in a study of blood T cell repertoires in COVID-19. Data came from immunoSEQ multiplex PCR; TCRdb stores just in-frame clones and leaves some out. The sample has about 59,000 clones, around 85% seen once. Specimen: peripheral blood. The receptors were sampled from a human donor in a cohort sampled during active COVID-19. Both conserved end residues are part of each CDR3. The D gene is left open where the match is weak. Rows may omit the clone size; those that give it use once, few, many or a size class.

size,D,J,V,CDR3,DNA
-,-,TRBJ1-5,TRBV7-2,CASSLEQPVAGRAQPQHF,TGTGCCAGCAGCTTAGAACAGCCAGTGGCAGGGAGGGCTCAGCCCCAGCATTTT
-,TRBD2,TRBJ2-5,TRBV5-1,CASSPKIGPSGGKQETQYF,TGCGCCAGCAGCCCTAAGATAGGGCCTAGCGGGGGGAAACAAGAGACCCAGTACTTC
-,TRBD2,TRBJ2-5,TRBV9,CASSVEASGRETQYF,TGTGCCAGCAGCGTAGAGGCTAGCGGGAGGGAGACCCAGTACTTC
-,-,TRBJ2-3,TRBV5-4,CASSLGVSTDTQYF,TGTGCCAGCAGCTTGGGAGTGAGCACAGATACGCAGTATTTT
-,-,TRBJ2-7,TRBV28,CASSLTGREQYF,TGTGCCAGCAGTTTAACGGGGAGGGAGCAGTACTTC
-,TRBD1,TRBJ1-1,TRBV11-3,CASSLDQGAVTEAFF,TGTGCCAGCAGCTTAGATCAGGGGGCGGTCACTGAAGCTTTCTTT
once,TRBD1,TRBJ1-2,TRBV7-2,CASSLGTGGAYGYTF,TGTGCCAGCAGCCTGGGAACAGGGGGCGCCTATGGCTACACCTTC
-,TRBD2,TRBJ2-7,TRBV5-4,CASSTMGLAGKWLGEQYF,TGTGCCAGCAGCACGATGGGACTAGCGGGAAAGTGGCTCGGCGAGCAGTACTTC
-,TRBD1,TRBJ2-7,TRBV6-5,CASTQGGQGGYEQYF,TGTGCCAGCACTCAAGGGGGACAGGGAGGGTACGAGCAGTACTTC
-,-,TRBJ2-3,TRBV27,CASKRVGQGLADTQYF,TGTGCCAGCAAACGGGTAGGGCAGGGTCTCGCAGATACGCAGTATTTT
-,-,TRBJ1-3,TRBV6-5,CASREYTGNTIYF,TGTGCCAGCAGGGAGTATACGGGAAACACCATATATTTT
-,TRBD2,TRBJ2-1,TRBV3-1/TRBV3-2,CASSHREREGRDNEQFF,TGTGCCAGCAGCCACCGCGAGCGGGAGGGCCGGGACAATGAGCAGTTCTTC
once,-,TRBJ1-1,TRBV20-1,CSAPGDTEAFF,TGCAGTGCGCCCGGGGACACTGAAGCTTTCTTT
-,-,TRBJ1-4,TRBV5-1,CASSLGDRTNEKLFF,TGCGCCAGCAGCTTGGGAGACAGGACTAATGAAAAACTGTTTTTT
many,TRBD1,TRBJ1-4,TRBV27,CASSPWDRINEKLFF,TGTGCCAGCAGTCCTTGGGACAGGATTAATGAAAAACTGTTTTTT
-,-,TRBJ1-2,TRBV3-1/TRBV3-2,CASSQDLLPFPLGYTF,TGTGCCAGCAGCCAAGATCTACTACCGTTCCCCCTAGGCTACACCTTC
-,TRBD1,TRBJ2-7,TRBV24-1,CATSEPRGYEQYF,TGTGCCACCAGTGAACCCAGGGGGTACGAGCAGTACTTC
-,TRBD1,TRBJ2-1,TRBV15,CATSRGGRDRGLDEQFF,TGTGCCACCAGCAGAGGGGGCCGGGACAGGGGGCTCGATGAGCAGTTCTTC
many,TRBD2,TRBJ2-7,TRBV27,CASSWTGGPVEQYF,TGTGCCAGCAGTTGGACGGGAGGGCCGGTCGAGCAGTACTTC
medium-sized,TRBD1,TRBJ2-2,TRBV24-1,CATSGQGSDTGELFF,TGTGCCACCAGTGGACAGGGAAGCGACACCGGGGAGCTGTTTTTT
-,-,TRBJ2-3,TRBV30,CAWRAGSGVRDTQYF,TGTGCCTGGAGGGCAGGGTCGGGGGTCAGGGATACGCAGTATTTT
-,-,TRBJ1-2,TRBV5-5,CASSLKTPTANYGYTF,TGTGCCAGCAGCTTGAAGACTCCTACCGCTAACTATGGCTACACCTTC
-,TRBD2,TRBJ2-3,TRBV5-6,CASSPGTSGRTDTQYF,TGTGCCAGCAGCCCAGGGACTAGCGGCCGCACAGATACGCAGTATTTT
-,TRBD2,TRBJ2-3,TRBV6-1,CASSELAGGADTQYF,TGTGCCAGCAGTGAACTAGCGGGAGGGGCAGATACGCAGTATTTT
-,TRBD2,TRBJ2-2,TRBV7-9,CASSSPTSGSRDTGELFF,TGTGCCAGCAGCTCCCCGACTAGCGGGAGTCGAGACACCGGGGAGCTGTTTTTT
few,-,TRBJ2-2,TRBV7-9,CASSLVTSTGELFF,TGTGCCAGCAGCTTAGTCACTAGTACCGGGGAGCTGTTTTTT
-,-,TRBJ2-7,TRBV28,CASKGQGPNEQYF,TGTGCCAGCAAAGGTCAGGGGCCGAACGAGCAGTACTTC
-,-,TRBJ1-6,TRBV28,CASSLYREGSPLHF,TGTGCCAGCAGTTTATACAGAGAAGGTTCACCCCTCCACTTT
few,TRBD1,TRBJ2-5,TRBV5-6,CASSLEMGQGYQETQYF,TGTGCCAGCAGCTTGGAAATGGGACAGGGCTATCAAGAGACCCAGTACTTC
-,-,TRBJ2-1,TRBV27,CASSLIQYNEQFF,TGTGCCAGCAGTTTAATACAGTACAATGAGCAGTTCTTC
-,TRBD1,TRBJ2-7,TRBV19,CATVSGTGAYEQYF,TGTGCCACCGTCTCCGGGACAGGGGCCTACGAGCAGTACTTC
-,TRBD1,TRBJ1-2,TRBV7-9,CASSLIGGTGGYTF,TGTGCCAGCAGCTTAATCGGTGGGACAGGTGGCTACACCTTC
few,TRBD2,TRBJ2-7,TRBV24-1,CATSALGPAAGEGGSSHEQYF,TGTGCCACCAGTGCCCTTGGGCCTGCAGCGGGAGAGGGGGGCAGTTCCCACGAGCAGTACTTC
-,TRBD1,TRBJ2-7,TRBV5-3,CARSLAKGTGNLTYEQYF,TGTGCCAGAAGCTTGGCCAAGGGGACAGGGAACCTTACCTACGAGCAGTACTTC
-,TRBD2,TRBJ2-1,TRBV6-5,CASRKGLDSYNEQFF,TGTGCCAGCAGAAAAGGACTAGACTCCTACAATGAGCAGTTCTTC
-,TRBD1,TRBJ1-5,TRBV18,CASSPQGAGQPQHF,TGTGCCAGCTCGCCTCAGGGGGCCGGTCAGCCCCAGCATTTT
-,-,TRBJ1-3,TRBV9,CASSVSENTIYF,TGTGCCAGCAGCGTGAGCGAAAACACCATATATTTT
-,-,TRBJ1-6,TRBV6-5,CASIGVSRVSPLHF,TGTGCCAGCATTGGCGTCAGCAGGGTTTCACCCCTCCACTTT
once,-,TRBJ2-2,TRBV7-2,CASSLEGSGEDTGELFF,TGTGCCAGCAGCTTAGAGGGTAGCGGAGAGGACACCGGGGAGCTGTTTTTT
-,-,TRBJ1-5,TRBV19,CASRPQGPSNQPQHF,TGTGCCAGTAGGCCTCAGGGCCCTAGCAATCAGCCCCAGCATTTT
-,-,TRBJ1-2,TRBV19,CASSPQRNYGYTF,TGTGCCAGTAGTCCTCAGCGGAACTATGGCTACACCTTC
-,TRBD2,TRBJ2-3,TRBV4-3,CASSQEIAGGQTQYF,TGCGCCAGCAGCCAAGAAATAGCGGGAGGGCAAACGCAGTATTTT
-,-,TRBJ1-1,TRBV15,CATSRDRRALLQNTEAFF,TGTGCCACCAGCAGAGATCGGCGGGCCCTTTTGCAGAACACTGAAGCTTTCTTT
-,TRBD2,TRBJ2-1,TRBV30,CAWSLAGGYEQFF,TGTGCCTGGAGTCTTGCGGGAGGGTATGAGCAGTTCTTC
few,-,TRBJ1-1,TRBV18,CASSPAKAEGSTEAFF,TGTGCCAGCTCGCCCGCAAAGGCCGAGGGCAGCACTGAAGCTTTCTTT
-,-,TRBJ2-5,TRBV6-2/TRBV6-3,CASSYSSQGGTQYF,TGTGCCAGCAGTTACTCGAGCCAGGGAGGGACCCAGTACTTC
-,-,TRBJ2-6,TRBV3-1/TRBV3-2,CASSPPSESGANVLTF,TGTGCCAGCAGCCCGCCCTCGGAGTCTGGGGCCAACGTCCTGACTTTC
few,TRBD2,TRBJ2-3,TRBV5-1,CASSLAGGSKRDTQYF,TGCGCCAGCAGCTTGGCGGGCGGGAGTAAGCGAGATACGCAGTATTTT
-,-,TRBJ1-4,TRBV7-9,CASRQGFEKLFF,TGTGCCAGCAGACAGGGATTCGAAAAACTGTTTTTT
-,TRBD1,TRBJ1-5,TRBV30,CAWKTGGQPQHF,TGTGCCTGGAAGACAGGGGGTCAGCCCCAGCATTTT
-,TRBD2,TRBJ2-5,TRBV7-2,CASSLSPLAGVRETQYF,TGTGCCAGCAGCTTATCACCCCTAGCGGGGGTGCGAGAGACCCAGTACTTC
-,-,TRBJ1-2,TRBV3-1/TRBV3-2,CASTLGLPSLGGYTF,TGTGCCAGCACCCTGGGACTCCCAAGTCTTGGTGGCTACACCTTC
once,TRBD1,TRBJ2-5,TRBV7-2,CASSLGSLQGALGETQYF,TGTGCCAGCAGCTTAGGATCTTTACAGGGGGCTTTAGGAGAGACCCAGTACTTC
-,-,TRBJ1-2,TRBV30,CAWSVSRGYTF,TGTGCCTGGAGTGTATCCCGTGGCTACACCTTC
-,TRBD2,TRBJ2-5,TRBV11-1,CASSLGTSGQETQYF,TGTGCCAGCAGCTTAGGGACTAGCGGCCAAGAGACCCAGTACTTC
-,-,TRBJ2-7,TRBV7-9,CASSSDISSYEQYF,TGTGCCAGCAGCTCAGACATCTCCTCCTACGAGCAGTACTTC
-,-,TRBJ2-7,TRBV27,CASISLSSYEQYF,TGTGCCAGCATAAGCCTATCCTCCTACGAGCAGTACTTC